A selection of T cell receptor beta chains follows, all from one sample in a study of blood T cell repertoires in COVID-19. Using immunoSEQ multiplex PCR, the repertoire was profiled, and TCRdb retains in-frame clones only, with some absent. The sample carries just under 250,000 clones, around 86% recorded once. Sequenced material: peripheral blood. All receptors come from a woman aged 25 to 45 who had recovered from COVID-19. The CDR3 runs from the conserved cysteine through the conserved F or W. A D gene is named only where the DNA matches it firmly. Clone sizes are given selectively: once, few, many, or a class where the clone is expanded.

CDR3aa | CDR3nt | d_gene | abundance | j_gene | v_gene
CASRMGQVNTEAFF | TGTGCCAGCAGGATGGGACAGGTGAACACTGAAGCTTTCTTT | TRBD1 | . | TRBJ1-1 | TRBV2
CASSLELAGGSYEQYF | TGTGCCAGCAGCTTGGAACTAGCGGGGGGATCCTACGAGCAGTACTTC | TRBD2 | . | TRBJ2-7 | TRBV5-5
CASSGAGTPYNEQFF | TGTGCCAGCAGCGGCGCCGGGACTCCCTACAATGAGCAGTTCTTC | . | . | TRBJ2-1 | TRBV7-9
CASSPTGGLRETQYF | TGCGCCAGCAGCCCGACAGGGGGGTTGCGAGAGACCCAGTACTTC | TRBD1 | . | TRBJ2-5 | TRBV5-1
CASSRLAEDTQYF | TGTGCCAGCAGTCGACTAGCCGAGGATACGCAGTATTTT | TRBD2 | . | TRBJ2-3 | TRBV12-3/TRBV12-4
CASRGIEAYGYTF | TGTGCCAGCCGCGGTATAGAAGCCTATGGCTACACCTTC | . | once | TRBJ1-2 | TRBV6-5
CASSAWTGNYGYTF | TGTGCCAGCAGCGCTTGGACGGGGAACTATGGCTACACCTTC | . | . | TRBJ1-2 | TRBV9
CAWGRGNNQPQHF | TGTGCCTGGGGCAGGGGAAATAATCAGCCCCAGCATTTT | . | . | TRBJ1-5 | TRBV30
CASSQGPGTTNEKLFF | TGTGCCAGCAGCCAAGGGCCGGGAACGACTAATGAAAAACTGTTTTTT | . | . | TRBJ1-4 | TRBV14
CASSYDRQGLYSPLHF | TGTGCCAGCAGTTACGATCGACAGGGACTGTATTCACCCCTCCACTTT | TRBD1 | . | TRBJ1-6 | TRBV6-5
CASSQILAGGYEQFF | TGTGCCAGCAGCCAGATACTAGCGGGGGGGTATGAGCAGTTCTTC | TRBD2 | once | TRBJ2-1 | TRBV3-1/TRBV3-2
CASRPRDRSTDTQYF | TGTGCCAGTAGGCCCCGGGACAGAAGCACAGATACGCAGTATTTT | TRBD1 | . | TRBJ2-3 | TRBV19
CATGTTDTDTQYF | TGTGCCACCGGGACTACGGACACAGATACGCAGTATTTT | TRBD2 | . | TRBJ2-3 | TRBV2
CASSITLTGGTGGVEQYF | TGTGCCAGCAGCATAACATTGACGGGCGGGACAGGGGGCGTGGAGCAGTACTTC | TRBD1 | few | TRBJ2-7 | TRBV7-8
CASSPASGGATDTQYF | TGCGCCAGCAGCCCGGCTAGCGGGGGGGCAACAGATACGCAGTATTTT | TRBD2 | . | TRBJ2-3 | TRBV5-1
CASLKTGGGYGYTF | TGTGCCAGCCTGAAGACAGGCGGGGGGTATGGCTACACCTTC | . | once | TRBJ1-2 | TRBV6-6
CASSLSPRGEYYGYTF | TGTGCCAGCAGTTTAAGCCCTCGGGGTGAATACTATGGCTACACCTTC | . | . | TRBJ1-2 | TRBV28
CASSTYTDTQYF | TGTGCCAGTAGTACCTACACAGATACGCAGTATTTT | . | few | TRBJ2-3 | TRBV19
CASSLTGALYGYTF | TGTGCCAGCAGTTTGACAGGGGCCCTCTATGGCTACACCTTC | TRBD1 | . | TRBJ1-2 | TRBV27
CASSLGGGGAPDTQYF | TGTGCCAGCAGCTTAGGTGGCGGGGGGGCCCCAGATACGCAGTATTTT | TRBD2 | . | TRBJ2-3 | TRBV11-3
CATRLAGGSGELFF | TGTGCCACCAGACTAGCGGGGGGTTCCGGGGAGCTGTTTTTT | . | . | TRBJ2-2 | TRBV21-1
CASSPKDRGRGGYTF | TGTGCCAGCTCACCAAAAGACAGGGGAAGAGGAGGCTACACCTTC | TRBD1 | . | TRBJ1-2 | TRBV18
CAISGQGGNYGYTF | TGTGCCATCAGTGGACAGGGGGGGAACTATGGCTACACCTTC | TRBD1 | once | TRBJ1-2 | TRBV10-3
CASSATGTGMYEQYF | TGTGCCAGTAGTGCCACCGGGACAGGGATGTACGAGCAGTACTTC | TRBD1 | few | TRBJ2-7 | TRBV19
CASSEYTGGGNQPQHF | TGTGCCAGCAGTGAATATACTGGGGGGGGCAATCAGCCCCAGCATTTT | . | few | TRBJ1-5 | TRBV6-1
CASSLRSGNPLYNEQFF | TGTGCCAGCAGCTTGAGATCGGGGAATCCGTTGTACAATGAGCAGTTCTTC | . | . | TRBJ2-1 | TRBV7-9
CASSPGLAGFANTGELFF | TGTGCCAGCAGCCCTGGACTAGCGGGGTTTGCGAACACCGGGGAGCTGTTTTTT | TRBD2 | . | TRBJ2-2 | TRBV7-7
CATSVGTGVSPQHF | TGTGCCACCTCCGTTGGGACAGGGGTATCGCCCCAGCATTTT | TRBD1 | few | TRBJ1-5 | TRBV19
CASSGGVGQPQHF | TGTGCCAGCAGTGGAGGGGTTGGGCAGCCCCAGCATTTT | . | . | TRBJ1-5 | TRBV12-3/TRBV12-4
CASSRQGYEQYF | TGTGCCAGCAGCCGACAGGGGTACGAGCAGTACTTC | TRBD1 | . | TRBJ2-7 | TRBV6-5
CASSLHPTNEKLFF | TGTGCCAGCAGCTTACACCCAACTAATGAAAAACTGTTTTTT | . | . | TRBJ1-4 | TRBV5-6
CASSPRQGAKGSNTEAFF | TGTGCCAGCTCACCTCGGCAGGGGGCTAAAGGGTCTAACACTGAAGCTTTCTTT | TRBD1 | . | TRBJ1-1 | TRBV18
CASSPISSWGASGNTIYF | TGTGCCAGCTCACCGATAAGTAGCTGGGGCGCTTCTGGAAACACCATATATTTT | . | . | TRBJ1-3 | TRBV18
CASSASGDNEQFF | TGTGCCAGCAGCGCTTCAGGTGACAATGAGCAGTTCTTC | . | . | TRBJ2-1 | TRBV9
CASSDEGATNEKLFF | TGCGCCAGCAGTGATGAGGGTGCAACTAATGAAAAACTGTTTTTT | . | once | TRBJ1-4 | TRBV5-1
CATRNPLAGGGELFF | TGTGCCACCCGCAATCCACTAGCGGGGGGCGGGGAGCTGTTTTTT | TRBD2 | . | TRBJ2-2 | TRBV7-2
CASSLAGTGSINEQFF | TGCGCCAGCAGCTTAGCCGGGACAGGGTCTATCAATGAGCAGTTCTTC | TRBD1 | . | TRBJ2-1 | TRBV5-1
CASSFLGGGPYGYTF | TGTGCCAGCAGCTTCCTCGGGGGGGGCCCCTATGGCTACACCTTC | . | . | TRBJ1-2 | TRBV6-5
CASSQGSRGSVTGELFF | TGTGCCAGCAGCCAAGGGTCCAGGGGTTCGGTCACCGGGGAGCTGTTTTTT | . | once | TRBJ2-2 | TRBV4-2
CASSFWDKAYGYTF | TGTGCCAGCAGCTTTTGGGACAAGGCCTATGGCTACACCTTC | . | . | TRBJ1-2 | TRBV5-6
CASSEYGAGAANEKLFF | TGTGCCAGCAGTGAATATGGGGCAGGGGCGGCTAATGAAAAACTGTTTTTT | . | few | TRBJ1-4 | TRBV6-1
CATSSVRRDRSQTDTQYF | TGTGCCACCAGCAGTGTCCGGAGGGACAGATCTCAAACAGATACGCAGTATTTT | . | . | TRBJ2-3 | TRBV15
CASRSTQLVYGYTF | TGTGCCAGCAGATCCACACAGTTGGTCTATGGCTACACCTTC | . | . | TRBJ1-2 | TRBV6-5
CASVKSGQGGTQYF | TGTGCCAGCGTAAAATCGGGGCAGGGAGGGACCCAGTACTTC | . | once | TRBJ2-5 | TRBV7-2
CASSVQGATGELFF | TGTGCCAGCAGTGTACAGGGGGCTACCGGGGAGCTGTTTTTT | TRBD1 | . | TRBJ2-2 | TRBV2
CASSLEVGANEQFF | TGCGCCAGCAGCTTGGAAGTGGGGGCCAATGAGCAGTTCTTC | . | . | TRBJ2-1 | TRBV5-1
CASSLFRGPGEQYF | TGTGCCAGCAGCTTGTTCAGGGGGCCTGGCGAGCAGTACTTC | TRBD1 | . | TRBJ2-7 | TRBV5-4
CASSAQGYEQYF | TGTGCCAGCAGCGCACAGGGGTACGAGCAGTACTTC | TRBD1 | . | TRBJ2-7 | TRBV2
CASRTGRNSPLHF | TGTGCCAGTAGGACAGGTAGAAATTCACCCCTCCACTTT | TRBD1 | once | TRBJ1-6 | TRBV3-1/TRBV3-2
CASSGQGNEQFF | TGTGCCAGCAGCGGCCAGGGTAACGAGCAGTTCTTC | . | . | TRBJ2-1 | TRBV3-1/TRBV3-2
CASSLAGGATEAFF | TGTGCCAGCAGCTTAGCCGGGGGGGCCACTGAAGCTTTCTTT | . | . | TRBJ1-1 | TRBV7-2
CASSQSPGETSNYGYTF | TGTGCCAGCAGCCAATCGCCAGGGGAAACCTCTAACTATGGCTACACCTTC | . | . | TRBJ1-2 | TRBV4-2
CASSPLAGGPGELFF | TGTGCCAGCAGCCCCCTAGCGGGGGGACCCGGGGAGCTGTTTTTT | TRBD2 | . | TRBJ2-2 | TRBV2
CSVEEASGYEQYF | TGCAGCGTTGAAGAAGCCTCAGGGTACGAGCAGTACTTC | . | . | TRBJ2-7 | TRBV29-1
CASSLAGVAGVHNEQFF | TGCGCCAGCAGCTTGGCGGGCGTAGCGGGGGTTCACAATGAGCAGTTCTTC | TRBD2 | . | TRBJ2-1 | TRBV5-1
CASSPTYTEAFF | TGTGCCAGCAGTCCTACCTACACTGAAGCTTTCTTT | . | once | TRBJ1-1 | TRBV12-3/TRBV12-4
CASSPTSGGAPRSEQYF | TGTGCCAGCAGCCCGACTAGCGGGGGGGCCCCCCGGAGCGAGCAGTACTTC | TRBD2 | once | TRBJ2-7 | TRBV7-3
CAWSVLGGSGNTIYF | TGTGCCTGGAGTGTACTCGGAGGTTCTGGAAACACCATATATTTT | . | . | TRBJ1-3 | TRBV30
CASSQGFGGPNTDTQYF | TGTGCCAGCAGCCAAGGTTTCGGGGGGCCGAACACAGATACGCAGTATTTT | . | . | TRBJ2-3 | TRBV3-1/TRBV3-2
CASRTGGLTEAFF | TGTGCCAGCAGGACAGGGGGCTTGACTGAAGCTTTCTTT | TRBD1 | . | TRBJ1-1 | TRBV6-5